A selection of T cell receptor beta chains follows, all from one sample in a study of radiation and T cells in renal cell carcinoma. Produced via immunoSEQ multiplex PCR; TCRdb's table is partial and in-frame only. The repertoire holds 130,000 to 150,000 clones, with around nine tenths as singletons. The sequenced sample was blood, obtained from a patient whose treatment included radiotherapy and nephrectomy. The receptors were gathered from a woman between 50 and 59 years old with renal cell carcinoma. The CDR3 runs from the conserved cysteine through the conserved F or W. A D gene is named only where the DNA matches it firmly. Clone size appears in some rows only: once, few, many, or a class for an expanded clone.

J gene: TRBJ1-2
V gene: TRBV29-1
clone size: NA
D gene: TRBD1
CDR3 protein: CSVAGTEIYGYTF
CDR3 DNA: TGCAGCGTCGCGGGGACAGAGATCTATGGCTACACCTTC

J gene: TRBJ2-2
V gene: TRBV4-3
clone size: NA
D gene: NA
CDR3 protein: CASSQSPGTQFPGELFF
CDR3 DNA: TGCGCCAGCAGCCAATCCCCCGGGACTCAGTTTCCCGGGGAGCTGTTTTTT

J gene: TRBJ2-6
V gene: TRBV27
clone size: once
D gene: NA
CDR3 protein: CASSTSGANVLTF
CDR3 DNA: TGTGCCAGCAGCACCTCTGGGGCCAACGTCCTGACTTTC

J gene: TRBJ2-7
V gene: TRBV7-2
clone size: NA
D gene: NA
CDR3 protein: CASSPDSSGSYEQYF
CDR3 DNA: TGTGCCAGCAGCCCTGACAGCTCTGGTTCCTACGAGCAGTACTTC

J gene: TRBJ2-5
V gene: TRBV5-1
clone size: few
D gene: NA
CDR3 protein: CASSLFPGQETQYF
CDR3 DNA: TGCGCCAGCAGCTTGTTTCCGGGTCAAGAGACCCAGTACTTC

J gene: TRBJ1-3
V gene: TRBV9
clone size: NA
D gene: NA
CDR3 protein: CASSLSGYAVYSGNTIYF
CDR3 DNA: TGTGCCAGCAGCCTTAGTGGCTACGCCGTCTACTCTGGAAACACCATATATTTT

J gene: TRBJ2-3
V gene: TRBV5-1
clone size: NA
D gene: TRBD2
CDR3 protein: CASSFPSGPSGESTDTQYF
CDR3 DNA: TGCGCCAGCAGCTTTCCCAGCGGACCTAGCGGGGAATCCACAGATACGCAGTATTTT

J gene: TRBJ2-7
V gene: TRBV5-6
clone size: NA
D gene: TRBD1
CDR3 protein: CASSDPQGAYEQYF
CDR3 DNA: TGTGCCAGCAGCGACCCACAGGGGGCCTACGAGCAGTACTTC

J gene: TRBJ1-1
V gene: TRBV18
clone size: NA
D gene: NA
CDR3 protein: CASSPKLPGQGGTEAFF
CDR3 DNA: TGTGCCAGCTCACCCAAGCTCCCCGGACAAGGGGGGACTGAAGCTTTCTTT

J gene: TRBJ2-6
V gene: TRBV4-3
clone size: NA
D gene: NA
CDR3 protein: CASSQDWQGNVLTF
CDR3 DNA: TGCGCCAGCAGCCAAGATTGGCAGGGCAACGTCCTGACTTTC

J gene: TRBJ2-1
V gene: TRBV6-5
clone size: few
D gene: NA
CDR3 protein: CASSYRRSRGTNEQFF
CDR3 DNA: TGTGCCAGCAGTTACAGGCGGTCCCGGGGTACCAATGAGCAGTTCTTC

J gene: TRBJ2-5
V gene: TRBV4-3
clone size: NA
D gene: TRBD1
CDR3 protein: CASSSGTGFEETQYF
CDR3 DNA: TGCGCCAGCAGCTCCGGGACAGGGTTTGAGGAGACCCAGTACTTC

J gene: TRBJ2-5
V gene: TRBV19
clone size: NA
D gene: TRBD2
CDR3 protein: CASSPGLAGVLETQYF
CDR3 DNA: TGTGCCAGTAGTCCTGGACTAGCGGGAGTATTGGAGACCCAGTACTTC

J gene: TRBJ1-2
V gene: TRBV2
clone size: NA
D gene: NA
CDR3 protein: CASSELRGEDGYTF
CDR3 DNA: TGTGCCAGCAGTGAATTGAGGGGGGAAGATGGCTACACCTTC

J gene: TRBJ1-4
V gene: TRBV6-5
clone size: NA
D gene: NA
CDR3 protein: CASSYSWQGDEKLFF
CDR3 DNA: TGTGCCAGCAGTTACTCGTGGCAGGGCGATGAAAAACTGTTTTTT

J gene: TRBJ2-5
V gene: TRBV27
clone size: NA
D gene: NA
CDR3 protein: CASTPSPWGGETQYF
CDR3 DNA: TGTGCCAGCACACCGAGTCCCTGGGGAGGAGAGACCCAGTACTTC

J gene: TRBJ1-5
V gene: TRBV6-4
clone size: NA
D gene: TRBD1
CDR3 protein: CASSDGRGLEQPQHF
CDR3 DNA: TGTGCCAGCAGTGACGGCAGGGGGCTCGAACAGCCCCAGCATTTT

J gene: TRBJ2-2
V gene: TRBV6-1
clone size: NA
D gene: NA
CDR3 protein: CASRLVDTGELFF
CDR3 DNA: TGTGCCAGTCGGCTGGTAGACACCGGGGAGCTGTTTTTT

J gene: TRBJ2-3
V gene: TRBV9
clone size: once
D gene: NA
CDR3 protein: CASSVGTNRDTQYF
CDR3 DNA: TGTGCCAGCAGCGTAGGGACTAACAGAGATACGCAGTATTTT

J gene: TRBJ2-1
V gene: TRBV6-5
clone size: NA
D gene: NA
CDR3 protein: CASSHDYRSYNEQFF
CDR3 DNA: TGTGCCAGCAGTCACGACTACCGCTCCTACAATGAGCAGTTCTTC

J gene: TRBJ2-2
V gene: TRBV18
clone size: once
D gene: NA
CDR3 protein: CASSPPIAGELFF
CDR3 DNA: TGTGCCAGCTCACCGCCTATCGCCGGGGAGCTGTTTTTT

J gene: TRBJ1-1
V gene: TRBV28
clone size: NA
D gene: NA
CDR3 protein: CASRAGGLSLTEAFF
CDR3 DNA: TGTGCCAGCAGGGCCGGGGGGCTGTCATTGACTGAAGCTTTCTTT

J gene: TRBJ2-7
V gene: TRBV23-1
clone size: NA
D gene: TRBD2
CDR3 protein: CASSQPGLEGYEQYF
CDR3 DNA: TGCGCCAGCAGTCAACCGGGACTAGAAGGCTACGAGCAGTACTTC

J gene: TRBJ1-4
V gene: TRBV5-1
clone size: NA
D gene: NA
CDR3 protein: CASSQNGQTEKLFF
CDR3 DNA: TGCGCCAGCAGCCAGAACGGACAGACAGAAAAACTGTTTTTT

J gene: TRBJ1-2
V gene: TRBV19
clone size: NA
D gene: NA
CDR3 protein: CASSIGAQYNYGYTF
CDR3 DNA: TGTGCCAGTAGTATTGGGGCCCAATACAACTATGGCTACACCTTC

J gene: TRBJ2-7
V gene: TRBV7-2
clone size: NA
D gene: NA
CDR3 protein: CASSLSPRDGEQYF
CDR3 DNA: TGTGCCAGCAGCCTCTCTCCCAGGGATGGCGAGCAGTACTTC

J gene: TRBJ2-5
V gene: TRBV6-1
clone size: NA
D gene: NA
CDR3 protein: CASTLQIQETQYF
CDR3 DNA: TGTGCCAGCACTCTACAGATCCAAGAGACCCAGTACTTC

J gene: TRBJ2-2
V gene: TRBV6-5
clone size: NA
D gene: NA
CDR3 protein: CASSYQGSNTGELFF
CDR3 DNA: TGTGCCAGCAGTTATCAGGGGTCCAACACCGGGGAGCTGTTTTTT

J gene: TRBJ1-4
V gene: TRBV5-1
clone size: NA
D gene: NA
CDR3 protein: CASSGDWDEKLFF
CDR3 DNA: TGCGCCAGCAGTGGAGATTGGGATGAAAAACTGTTTTTT

J gene: TRBJ2-5
V gene: TRBV7-2
clone size: NA
D gene: TRBD1
CDR3 protein: CASSFPGGMETQYF
CDR3 DNA: TGTGCCAGCAGCTTCCCAGGGGGCATGGAGACCCAGTACTTC

J gene: TRBJ2-2
V gene: TRBV4-3
clone size: NA
D gene: TRBD2
CDR3 protein: CASRREGGTGELFF
CDR3 DNA: TGCGCCAGCCGTAGGGAGGGAGGCACCGGGGAGCTGTTTTTT

J gene: TRBJ2-7
V gene: TRBV20-1
clone size: NA
D gene: NA
CDR3 protein: CSARASYEQYF
CDR3 DNA: TGCAGTGCTAGAGCATCCTACGAGCAGTACTTC

J gene: TRBJ1-1
V gene: TRBV27
clone size: NA
D gene: TRBD1
CDR3 protein: CASSRNRDRNTEAFF
CDR3 DNA: TGTGCCAGCAGTAGGAACCGGGACAGGAACACTGAAGCTTTCTTT

J gene: TRBJ2-1
V gene: TRBV29-1
clone size: NA
D gene: NA
CDR3 protein: CSVVKGRGEQFF
CDR3 DNA: TGCAGCGTGGTAAAAGGAAGGGGTGAGCAGTTCTTC

J gene: TRBJ2-4
V gene: TRBV5-4
clone size: NA
D gene: NA
CDR3 protein: CASSLGGTSAKNIQYF
CDR3 DNA: TGTGCCAGCAGCTTGGGAGGGACATCAGCCAAAAACATTCAGTACTTC

J gene: TRBJ1-6
V gene: TRBV5-1
clone size: NA
D gene: TRBD1
CDR3 protein: CASSSSGGAHNSPLHF
CDR3 DNA: TGCGCCAGCAGCTCGTCAGGGGGCGCCCATAATTCACCCCTCCACTTT

J gene: TRBJ2-6
V gene: TRBV5-1
clone size: NA
D gene: TRBD1
CDR3 protein: CASSLTGVGANVLTF
CDR3 DNA: TGCGCCAGCAGCTTAACAGGGGTTGGGGCCAACGTCCTGACTTTC

J gene: TRBJ1-2
V gene: TRBV5-1
clone size: NA
D gene: NA
CDR3 protein: CASSGQGTYGYTF
CDR3 DNA: TGCGCCAGCAGCGGTCAGGGTACCTATGGCTACACCTTC

J gene: TRBJ2-7
V gene: TRBV11-2
clone size: NA
D gene: NA
CDR3 protein: CASTLNLGSTKEQYF
CDR3 DNA: TGTGCCAGCACCCTGAATCTGGGATCAACTAAGGAGCAGTACTTC

J gene: TRBJ1-2
V gene: TRBV4-1
clone size: few
D gene: NA
CDR3 protein: CASSQESFRYGYTF
CDR3 DNA: TGCGCCAGCAGCCAAGAGTCCTTTAGGTATGGCTACACCTTC

J gene: TRBJ2-1
V gene: TRBV6-5
clone size: NA
D gene: TRBD2
CDR3 protein: CASSLSASGSKEQFF
CDR3 DNA: TGTGCCAGCAGTTTATCAGCTAGCGGGAGTAAAGAGCAGTTCTTC

J gene: TRBJ2-5
V gene: TRBV5-4
clone size: NA
D gene: TRBD2
CDR3 protein: CASSSVWSGGVVETQYF
CDR3 DNA: TGTGCCAGCAGCTCCGTTTGGAGCGGGGGGGTAGTTGAGACCCAGTACTTC

J gene: TRBJ2-7
V gene: TRBV7-2
clone size: NA
D gene: NA
CDR3 protein: CASSPGHASYEQYF
CDR3 DNA: TGTGCCAGCAGCCCGGGACATGCCTCCTACGAGCAGTACTTC

J gene: TRBJ2-1
V gene: TRBV4-3
clone size: NA
D gene: NA
CDR3 protein: CASSQARGSYNEQFF
CDR3 DNA: TGCGCCAGCAGCCAAGCGAGGGGCTCCTACAATGAGCAGTTCTTC

J gene: TRBJ2-3
V gene: TRBV7-2
clone size: NA
D gene: TRBD2
CDR3 protein: CASSLIGVAGGNTQYF
CDR3 DNA: TGTGCCAGCAGCTTAATCGGGGTAGCGGGGGGAAATACGCAGTATTTT

J gene: TRBJ2-7
V gene: TRBV6-5
clone size: NA
D gene: TRBD2
CDR3 protein: CASRLAGAYEQYF
CDR3 DNA: TGTGCCAGCAGGCTAGCGGGAGCCTACGAGCAGTACTTC

J gene: TRBJ2-5
V gene: TRBV29-1
clone size: NA
D gene: TRBD2
CDR3 protein: CSVDLAGGMETQYF
CDR3 DNA: TGCAGCGTTGACCTAGCGGGAGGAATGGAGACCCAGTACTTC

J gene: TRBJ1-6
V gene: TRBV9
clone size: NA
D gene: TRBD1
CDR3 protein: CASSVRDRGQAPLHF
CDR3 DNA: TGTGCCAGCAGCGTCCGGGACAGGGGACAAGCACCCCTCCACTTT

J gene: TRBJ2-5
V gene: TRBV27
clone size: NA
D gene: NA
CDR3 protein: CASSLARGRETQYF
CDR3 DNA: TGTGCCAGCAGTTTAGCCAGGGGCAGGGAGACCCAGTACTTC

J gene: TRBJ1-5
V gene: TRBV4-1
clone size: NA
D gene: NA
CDR3 protein: CASSQSLVRGNQPQHF
CDR3 DNA: TGCGCCAGCAGCCAATCACTCGTAAGGGGCAATCAGCCCCAGCATTTT

J gene: TRBJ1-1
V gene: TRBV12-5
clone size: NA
D gene: TRBD1
CDR3 protein: CASGLPQGESGTEAFF
CDR3 DNA: TGTGCTAGTGGTTTGCCTCAGGGGGAGTCGGGCACTGAAGCTTTCTTT

J gene: TRBJ1-4
V gene: TRBV9
clone size: NA
D gene: TRBD1
CDR3 protein: CASSVTGASNEKLFF
CDR3 DNA: TGTGCCAGCAGCGTCACAGGGGCGTCTAATGAAAAACTGTTTTTT

J gene: TRBJ2-5
V gene: TRBV6-5
clone size: NA
D gene: TRBD1
CDR3 protein: CASTSGQGNWETQYF
CDR3 DNA: TGTGCCAGCACATCGGGACAGGGGAATTGGGAGACCCAGTACTTC

J gene: TRBJ2-1
V gene: TRBV7-9
clone size: NA
D gene: TRBD2
CDR3 protein: CASSLRTSGSSEQFF
CDR3 DNA: TGTGCCAGCAGCTTAAGGACTAGCGGGAGTAGTGAGCAGTTCTTC

J gene: TRBJ2-5
V gene: TRBV4-2
clone size: NA
D gene: TRBD1
CDR3 protein: CASTPGQANQETQYF
CDR3 DNA: TGTGCCAGTACACCGGGACAGGCGAACCAAGAGACCCAGTACTTC

J gene: TRBJ2-5
V gene: TRBV9
clone size: NA
D gene: TRBD2
CDR3 protein: CASSDTTSGGAETQYF
CDR3 DNA: TGTGCCAGCAGCGACACGACTAGCGGGGGGGCCGAGACCCAGTACTTC